What follows is one T cell receptor (beta chain) and its context. The CDR3 is made up of 16 amino acids. Per germline, CDR1 KGHSH and CDR2 LQKENI. V was trimmed by 1 base and J by 7 bases, leaving 19 bases between them. This entry comes from a study of blood T cell repertoires in COVID-19. Overall study: From the United States, Italy and Spain came samples of acute and convalescent COVID-19. Sample material is recorded as cDNA or gDNA derived from T cells, B-cell-depleted T cells, or PBMCs.

Source study methods: Counts of nucleated cells, estimated from reference gene primer amplification, were obtained. Generated by immunoSEQ multiplex PCR, the TCRdb table keeps only in-frame clones and is missing some. For V, J and clone size, that table is used; D and trimming come from the DNA. The sample lists 60,000 to 65,000 clones; 84% were seen once. This chain connects TRBV18 to TRBJ1-1; no definite D call. Material: peripheral blood. The TCR comes from a woman aged 55-70 years with acute or convalescent COVID-19. The CDR3 bases are TGTGCCAGCTCACCACTGAAGGAAGGAGGTCGGTTTGAAGCTTTCTTT. This gives the protein CASSPLKEGGRFEAFF.